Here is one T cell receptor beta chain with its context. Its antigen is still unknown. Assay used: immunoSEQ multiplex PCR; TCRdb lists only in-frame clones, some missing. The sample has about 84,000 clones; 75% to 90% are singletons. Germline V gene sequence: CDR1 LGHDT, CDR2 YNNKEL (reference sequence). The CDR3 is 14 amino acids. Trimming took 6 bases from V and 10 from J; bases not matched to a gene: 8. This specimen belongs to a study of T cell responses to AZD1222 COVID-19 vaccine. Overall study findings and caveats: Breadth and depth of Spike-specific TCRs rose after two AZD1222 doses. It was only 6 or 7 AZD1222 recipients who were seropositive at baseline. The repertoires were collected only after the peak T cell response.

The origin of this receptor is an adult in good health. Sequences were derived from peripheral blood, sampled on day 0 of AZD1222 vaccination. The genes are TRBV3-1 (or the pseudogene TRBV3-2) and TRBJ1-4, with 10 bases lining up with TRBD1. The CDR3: CASSYRDRGGKLFF. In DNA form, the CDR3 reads TGTGCCAGCAGTTACCGGGACAGGGGTGGAAAACTGTTTTTT.